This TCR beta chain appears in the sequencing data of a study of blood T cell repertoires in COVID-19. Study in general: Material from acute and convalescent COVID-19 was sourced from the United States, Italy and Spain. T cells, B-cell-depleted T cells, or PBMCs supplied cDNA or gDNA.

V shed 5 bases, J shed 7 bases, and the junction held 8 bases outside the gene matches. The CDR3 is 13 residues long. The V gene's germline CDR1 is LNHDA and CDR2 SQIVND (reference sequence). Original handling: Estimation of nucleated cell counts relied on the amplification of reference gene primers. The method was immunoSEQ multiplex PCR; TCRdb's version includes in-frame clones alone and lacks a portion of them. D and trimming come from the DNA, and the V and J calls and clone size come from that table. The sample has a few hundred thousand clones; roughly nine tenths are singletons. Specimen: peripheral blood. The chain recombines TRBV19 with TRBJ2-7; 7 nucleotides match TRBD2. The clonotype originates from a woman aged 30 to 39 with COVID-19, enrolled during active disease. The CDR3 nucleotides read TGTGCCAGTAGTGCGGCTAGCGGAGTGGAGCAGTACTTC. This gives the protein CASSAASGVEQYF.